The 21 T cell receptor beta chains given below trace back to one sample, sequenced in a study of blood T cells in healthy people across ages. Through a sample-barcoded 5' primer and a J-beta primer mix, a second PCR was run for 7 to 11 cycles. TCRdb re-called the 5' RACE reads with MiXCR, one entry per CDR3 protein. The sample contains 910,000 or so distinct CDR3 sequences, about 53% of which appear only once. The source material was blood. These receptors all come from a woman in her sixties or seventies in good health.

The table lists this clonotype with a count of one. The chain joins TRBV7-2 to TRBJ2-1; D possibly corresponds to TRBD1 (5 bases). The V and J ends lost 3 bases and 4 bases respectively, with 10 bases between them. The CDR3 runs to 14 residues. Per germline, CDR1 SGHTA and CDR2 FQGNSA. CDR3 nucleotide sequence: TGTGCCAGCAGCTTTGGGGCGAATTACAATGAGCAGTTCTTC. Protein sequence: CASSFGANYNEQFF.

V usage is TRBV12-3 or TRBV12-4 and J usage is TRBJ2-1, with TRBD1 identical over 7 bases. V shed 7 bases and J 1 base; nucleotides not matched to a gene: 10. There are 16 residues in the CDR3. The CDR3 spells CASTRAGGRSYNEQFF. CDR3 DNA sequence: TGTGCCAGCACCAGGGCAGGGGGACGTTCCTACAATGAGCAGTTCTTC.

This clonotype turned up a few times. The rearrangement links TRBV11-3 to TRBJ2-7; no firm D call. The CDR3 totals 14 residues. Trimming shortened V by 3 bases and J by 6 bases, and 15 bases separated the two germline ends. CDR1 is SGHNT, CDR2 YENEEA, per germline. The CDR3 loop reads CASSFGRRGSEQYF. The CDR3 nucleotides are TGTGCCAGCAGCTTCGGACGGCGAGGTAGCGAGCAGTACTTC.

This sequence joins TRBV10-3 and TRBJ2-7; 7 bases are shared with TRBD1. The germline gives CDR1 ENHRY, CDR2 SYGVKD. V was clipped by 11 bases and J by 4 bases; unmatched bases: 11. The CDR3 totals 13 residues. The CDR3 DNA reads as TGTGCCGTTTCCTCCCAGGGGGATTACGAGCAGTACTTC. Protein: CAVSSQGDYEQYF.

In its sample, this clonotype was seen a few times. The chain uses TRBV20-1 and TRBJ2-3; D ambiguous. Germline V gene data show CDR1 as DFQATT and CDR2 as SNEGSKA (reference sequence). The CDR3 covers 14 residues. V lost 1 base, J lost 0 bases, and 8 bases lay in between. CDR3 nucleotides: TGCAGTGCTAGAGGGGTTACTAGCACAGATACGCAGTATTTT. This codes for CSARGVTSTDTQYF.

The chain uses TRBV20-1 and TRBJ1-2; 7 positions agree with TRBD1. V lost 6 bases to trimming and J lost 6 bases; unmatched junction nucleotides: 7. The CDR3 runs to 12 residues. Per the germline V gene, CDR1 is DFQATT and CDR2 is SNEGSKA (reference sequence). CDR3 bases: TGCAGTGCCATAGACAGGGCCAATGGCTACACCTTC. Protein product: CSAIDRANGYTF.

This rearrangement joins TRBV4-3 to TRBJ2-1; TRBD2 matches 8 bases. Germline assignment: CDR1 LGHNA and CDR2 YSLEER. The V and J ends lost 5 bases and 9 bases, in that order; junction bases with no gene match: 15. The CDR3 loop spans 16 amino acids. The CDR3 DNA reads TGCGCCAGCAGCTCGCGGACTAGCAGGAGATCACCTGAGCAGTTCTTC. This translates into CASSSRTSRRSPEQFF.

About this clonotype itself: The junction shows a germline mismatch at one end, possibly a read error. V and J are TRBV29-1 and TRBJ2-1; 8 bases are shared with TRBD2. CDR3 length: 14 amino acids. Per germline, CDR1 SQVTM and CDR2 ANQGSEA. CDR3 amino acids: CSVSGGSTYNGQFF. The CDR3 DNA is TGCAGCGTTTCGGGAGGGAGCACCTACAATGGGCAGTTCTTC.

This clonotype was seen a few times. This rearrangement joins TRBV5-5 to TRBJ2-7, with D uncertain. The CDR3 is 14 amino acids. Per germline, CDR1 SGHKS and CDR2 YYEKEE (reference sequence). Trimming stripped 5 bases from V and 2 bases from J, with 14 bases between. For the CDR3, the DNA is TGTGCCAGCAGGCCCTCGGGTGGAACCTACGAGCAGTACTTC. Translation: CASRPSGGTYEQYF.

This clonotype was seen more than once but under ten times. The V call is TRBV24-1, the J call TRBJ2-1; D unclear. Germline loops: CDR1 KGHDR, CDR2 SFDVKD. CDR3 length: 14 amino acids. With 5 bases removed from V and 1 base from J, the gap between germline ends came to 8 bases. CDR3 sequence (DNA): TGTGCCACCAGTGGGGCTCCGTCCTACAATGAGCAGTTCTTC. As protein: CATSGAPSYNEQFF.

The chain couples TRBV5-1 to TRBJ2-1; 9 bases agree with TRBD2. Germline-derived CDR1 and CDR2 are SGHRS and YFSETQ. After removal of 0 bases from V and 10 bases from J, the junction contained 11 bases not matched to a gene. The CDR3 is made up of 16 amino acids. The chain's CDR3 is CASSLEGGRVGKEQFF. In nucleotides, the CDR3 is TGCGCCAGCAGCTTGGAAGGCGGGAGGGTAGGCAAGGAGCAGTTCTTC. Together with reference TRBV5-1 and TRBJ2-1, the CDR3 gives the full variable domain: KAGVTQTPRYLIKTRGQQVTLSCSPISGHRSVSWYQQTPGQGLQFLFEYFSETQRNKGNFPGRFSGRQFSNSRSEMNVSTLELGDSALYLCASSLEGGRVGKEQFFGPGTRLTVL.

The rearrangement joins TRBV11-2 to TRBJ2-7; 9 bases line up with TRBD1. Trimming took 7 bases from V and 3 from J; bases not matched to a gene: 4. CDR3 size: 13 residues. CDR1 is SGHAT, CDR2 FQNNGV, per germline. CDR3 amino acids: CASKGTGSYEQYF. The CDR3 region has the DNA TGTGCCAGCAAGGGGACAGGGAGCTACGAGCAGTACTTC.

The chain joins TRBV20-1 to TRBJ2-5, with a tentative D call TRBD2 (5 bases). The germline V gene has CDR1 DFQATT and CDR2 SNEGSKA (reference sequence). The ends were cut back, 4 bases at V and 3 bases at J, with 18 bases in the middle. CDR3 size: 15 residues. CDR3 in DNA: TGCAGTGCTACCGGTGGGAGCCCCCTCAAAGAGACCCAGTACTTC. Amino acid sequence: CSATGGSPLKETQYF.

V usage is TRBV15 and J usage is TRBJ2-7, with D possibly TRBD2 on 6 matching bases. The V end was cut by 0 bases, the J end by 3 bases, with 12 bases between. CDR3 length: 15 amino acids. Germline values: CDR1 LNHNV, CDR2 YYDKDF (reference sequence). The CDR3 DNA reads as TGTGCCACCAGCAGAGAGAAAACTAGCAGCTACGAGCAGTACTTC. Translation: CATSREKTSSYEQYF.

CDR3 sequence: CASSYTWLAGDHEQYF. CDR3 coding DNA: TGTGCCAGCAGTTACACCTGGCTAGCGGGAGATCACGAGCAGTACTTC. V and J are TRBV6-5 and TRBJ2-7, with TRBD2 identical over 10 bases. Germline assignment: CDR1 MNHEY and CDR2 SVGAGI. V was pared by 2 bases and J by 5 bases, with 9 bases of the junction left unmatched. The CDR3 length is 16 residues.

The chain is built from TRBV5-1 and TRBJ2-1; D might be TRBD2 (7 bases). Judging by the DNA end, TRBJ2-7 fits better; the J call may be wrong. The CDR3 runs to 15 residues. Germline CDR1 and CDR2: SGHRS and YFSETQ. The CDR3 nucleotides are TGCGCCAGCAGTCCCACGGGGGGCACGGTCAATGAGCAGTACTTC. Translating gives CASSPTGGTVNEQYF.

This chain links TRBV6-2 or TRBV6-3 with TRBJ2-1; 8 bases are a match to TRBD2. With 11 bases clipped from V and 6 bases from J, the junction kept 9 bases outside the gene matches. Germline assignment: CDR1 MNHEY and CDR2 SVGEGT. This CDR3 has 13 amino acids. CDR3 nucleotide sequence: TGTGCCTGCGAGCGGGAGCCATCCAATGAGCAGTTCTTC. Translation: CACEREPSNEQFF.

Concerning this clonotype itself: A read error may account for a junction end that differs from germline. The CDR3 loop is CASGFPGQGVEQYF. Written as DNA, the CDR3 is TGTGCCAGCGGCTTCCCGGGACAGGGTGTCGAGCAGTACTTC. The chain has TRBV7-9 and TRBJ2-7, with 9 bases lining up with TRBD1. This CDR3 contains 14 residues. Germline lookup yields CDR1 SEHNR and CDR2 FQNEAQ (reference sequence).

This chain uses TRBV4-1 with TRBJ1-1, with 10 bases aligning to TRBD1. The CDR3 has 15 residues. Germline loops: CDR1 MGHRA, CDR2 YSYEKL. With V trimmed by 1 base and J by 6 bases, 5 bases remained unmatched. The CDR3 reads CASSQVLGTGAEAFF. Here the CDR3 DNA reads TGCGCCAGCAGCCAAGTTCTTGGGACAGGGGCTGAAGCTTTCTTT.

The J gene is TRBJ2-3, the V gene TRBV27, with 8 nucleotides matching TRBD2. Germline V gene sequence: CDR1 MNHEY, CDR2 SMNVEV (reference sequence). The CDR3 runs to 14 residues. The V and J ends lost 3 bases and 6 bases, in that order; junction bases with no gene match: 5. The CDR3 DNA is TGTGCCAGCAGTTTCAGCGGGAGTCGGGATACGCAGTATTTT. As protein: CASSFSGSRDTQYF.

The chain combines TRBV20-1 with TRBJ1-5; the D gene is possibly TRBD1 (5 bases). The CDR3 runs 12 residues. Germline lookup yields CDR1 DFQATT and CDR2 SNEGSKA (reference sequence). Trimming removed 6 bases from V and 5 bases from J, with 11 bases in between. CDR3 DNA sequence: TGCAGTGCCCAGGGTTCTGATCAGCCCCAGCATTTT. Protein sequence: CSAQGSDQPQHF.